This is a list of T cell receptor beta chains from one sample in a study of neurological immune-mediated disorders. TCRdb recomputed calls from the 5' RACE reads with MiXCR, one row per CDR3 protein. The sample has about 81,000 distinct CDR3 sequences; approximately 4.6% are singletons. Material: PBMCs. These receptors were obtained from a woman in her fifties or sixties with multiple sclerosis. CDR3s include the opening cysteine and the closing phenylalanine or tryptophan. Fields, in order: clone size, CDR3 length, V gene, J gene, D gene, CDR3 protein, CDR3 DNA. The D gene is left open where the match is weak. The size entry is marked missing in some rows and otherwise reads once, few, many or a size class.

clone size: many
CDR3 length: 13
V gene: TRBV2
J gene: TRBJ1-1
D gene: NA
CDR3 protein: CASSRDQWTEAFF
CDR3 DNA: TGTGCCAGCAGTCGAGACCAATGGACTGAAGCTTTCTTT

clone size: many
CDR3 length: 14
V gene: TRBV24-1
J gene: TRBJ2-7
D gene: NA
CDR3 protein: CATSDFPRTYEQYF
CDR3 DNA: TGTGCCACCAGTGATTTCCCCAGGACCTACGAGCAGTACTTC

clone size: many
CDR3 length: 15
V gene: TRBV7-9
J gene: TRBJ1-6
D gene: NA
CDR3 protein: CASSVESGYNSPLHF
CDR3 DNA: TGTGCCAGCAGCGTTGAGTCGGGCTATAATTCACCCCTCCACTTT

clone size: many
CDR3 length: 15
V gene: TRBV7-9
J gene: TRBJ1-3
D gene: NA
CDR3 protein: CASSFTGSSGNTIYF
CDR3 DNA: TGTGCCAGCAGCTTCACAGGGAGCTCTGGAAACACCATATATTTT

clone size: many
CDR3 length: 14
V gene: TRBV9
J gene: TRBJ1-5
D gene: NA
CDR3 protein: CASSVGVMDQPQHF
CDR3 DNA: TGTGCCAGCAGCGTAGGGGTAATGGATCAGCCCCAGCATTTT

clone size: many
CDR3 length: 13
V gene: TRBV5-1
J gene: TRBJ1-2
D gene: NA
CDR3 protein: CASSLGHGPGYTF
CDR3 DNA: TGCGCCAGCAGCTTGGGACATGGGCCTGGCTACACCTTC

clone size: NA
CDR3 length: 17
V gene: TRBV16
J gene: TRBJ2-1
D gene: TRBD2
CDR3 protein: CASSLFTSGGKANEQFF
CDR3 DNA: TGTGCCAGCAGCCTCTTTACTAGCGGGGGGAAGGCCAATGAGCAGTTCTTC

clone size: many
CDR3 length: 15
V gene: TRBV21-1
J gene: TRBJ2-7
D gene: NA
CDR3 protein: CASSKRGQVAYEQYF
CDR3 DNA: TGTGCCAGCAGCAAACGGGGACAGGTGGCCTACGAGCAGTACTTC

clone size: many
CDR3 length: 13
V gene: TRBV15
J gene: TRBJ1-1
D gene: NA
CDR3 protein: CATSRASDTEAFF
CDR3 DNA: TGTGCCACCAGCAGAGCTTCGGACACTGAAGCTTTCTTT

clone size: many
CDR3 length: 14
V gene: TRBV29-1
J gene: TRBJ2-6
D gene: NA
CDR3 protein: CSVVPTSGANVLTF
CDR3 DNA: TGCAGCGTAGTACCCACCTCTGGGGCCAACGTCCTGACTTTC

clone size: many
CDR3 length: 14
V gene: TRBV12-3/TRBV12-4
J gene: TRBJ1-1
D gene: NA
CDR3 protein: CASSFRQQNTEAFF
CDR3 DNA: TGTGCCAGCAGTTTCCGACAACAGAACACTGAAGCTTTCTTT

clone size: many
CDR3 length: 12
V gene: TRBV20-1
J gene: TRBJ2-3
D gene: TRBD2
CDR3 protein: CSARDGGDTQYF
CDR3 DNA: TGCAGTGCTAGAGACGGGGGGGATACGCAGTATTTT

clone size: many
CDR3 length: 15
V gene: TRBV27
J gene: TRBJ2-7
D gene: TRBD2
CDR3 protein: CASRPSGGPSYEQYF
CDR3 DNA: TGTGCCAGCAGGCCCAGCGGGGGGCCCTCCTACGAGCAGTACTTC

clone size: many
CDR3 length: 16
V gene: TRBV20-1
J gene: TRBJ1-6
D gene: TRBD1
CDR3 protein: CSATDRGVTYNSPLHF
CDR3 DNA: TGCAGTGCTACGGACAGGGGAGTAACCTATAATTCACCCCTCCACTTT

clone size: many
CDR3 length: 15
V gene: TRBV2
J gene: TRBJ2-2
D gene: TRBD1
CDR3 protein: CASRVDRGNTGELFF
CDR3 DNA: TGTGCCAGCAGGGTCGACAGGGGGAACACCGGGGAGCTGTTTTTT

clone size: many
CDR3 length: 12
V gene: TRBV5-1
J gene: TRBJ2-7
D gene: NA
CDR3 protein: CASSRESYEQYF
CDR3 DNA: TGCGCCAGCAGCCGGGAGTCCTACGAGCAGTACTTC

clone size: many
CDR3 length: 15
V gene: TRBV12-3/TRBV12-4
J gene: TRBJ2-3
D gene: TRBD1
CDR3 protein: CASRERGTGPDTQYF
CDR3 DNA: TGTGCCAGCAGAGAAAGAGGGACAGGGCCCGATACGCAGTATTTT

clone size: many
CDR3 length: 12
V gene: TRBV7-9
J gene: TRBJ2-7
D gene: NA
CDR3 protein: CASSGEDDEQYF
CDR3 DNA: TGTGCCAGCAGCGGGGAGGATGACGAGCAGTACTTC

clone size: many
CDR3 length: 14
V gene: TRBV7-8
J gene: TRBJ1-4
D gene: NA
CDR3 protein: CASSFGGKSEKLFF
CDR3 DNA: TGTGCCAGCAGCTTCGGGGGGAAGAGTGAAAAACTGTTTTTT

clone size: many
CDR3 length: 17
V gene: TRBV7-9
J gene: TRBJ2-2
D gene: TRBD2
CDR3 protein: CASRDTSGVERNGELFF
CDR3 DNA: TGTGCCAGCAGGGACACTAGCGGGGTCGAAAGAAACGGGGAGCTGTTTTTT

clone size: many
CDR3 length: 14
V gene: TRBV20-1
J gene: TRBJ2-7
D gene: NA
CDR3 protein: CSARDRPGTYEQYF
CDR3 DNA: TGCAGTGCTAGAGATCGCCCAGGGACCTACGAGCAGTACTTC

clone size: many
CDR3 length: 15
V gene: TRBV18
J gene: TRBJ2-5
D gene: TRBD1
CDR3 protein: CASSPWQGAEETQYF
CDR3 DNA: TGTGCCAGCTCACCATGGCAGGGGGCTGAAGAGACCCAGTACTTC

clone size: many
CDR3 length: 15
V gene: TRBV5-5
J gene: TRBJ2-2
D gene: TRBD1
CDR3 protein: CASNQQGIGTGELFF
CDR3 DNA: TGTGCCAGCAACCAACAGGGGATTGGCACCGGGGAGCTGTTTTTT

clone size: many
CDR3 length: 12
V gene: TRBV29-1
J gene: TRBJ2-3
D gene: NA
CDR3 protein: CSVESGADTQYF
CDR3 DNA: TGCAGCGTCGAATCAGGGGCAGATACGCAGTATTTT

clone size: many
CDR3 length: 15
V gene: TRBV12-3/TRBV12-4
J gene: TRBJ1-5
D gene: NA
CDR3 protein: CASSPSGRINQPQHF
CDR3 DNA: TGTGCCAGCAGCCCCTCCGGACGGATCAATCAGCCCCAGCATTTT

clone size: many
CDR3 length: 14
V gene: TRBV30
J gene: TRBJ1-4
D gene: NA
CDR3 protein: CAWSAGRSNEKLFF
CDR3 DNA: TGTGCCTGGAGTGCGGGTCGCTCTAATGAAAAACTGTTTTTT

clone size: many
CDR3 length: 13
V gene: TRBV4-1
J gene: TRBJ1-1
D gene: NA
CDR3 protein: CASSQVAGGKAFF
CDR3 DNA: TGCGCCAGCAGCCAAGTAGCAGGAGGGAAAGCTTTCTTT

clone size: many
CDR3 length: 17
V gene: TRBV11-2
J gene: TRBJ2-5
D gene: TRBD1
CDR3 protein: CASSLEGATGPSVTQYF
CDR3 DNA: TGTGCCAGCAGCTTAGAGGGGGCGACAGGGCCAAGTGTGACCCAGTACTTC

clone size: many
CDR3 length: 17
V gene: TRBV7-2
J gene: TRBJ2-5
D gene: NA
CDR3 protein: CASSLGPDWQYQETQYF
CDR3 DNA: TGTGCCAGCAGCTTAGGCCCGGACTGGCAGTACCAAGAGACCCAGTACTTC

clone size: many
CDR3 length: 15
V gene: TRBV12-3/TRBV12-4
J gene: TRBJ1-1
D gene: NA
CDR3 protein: CASSPRQEMNTEAFF
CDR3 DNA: TGTGCCAGCAGCCCTAGACAGGAAATGAACACTGAAGCTTTCTTT

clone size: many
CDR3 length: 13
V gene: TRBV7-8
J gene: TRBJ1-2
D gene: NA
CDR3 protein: CASSLGGGYGYTF
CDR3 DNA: TGTGCCAGCAGCTTAGGAGGGGGCTATGGCTACACCTTC

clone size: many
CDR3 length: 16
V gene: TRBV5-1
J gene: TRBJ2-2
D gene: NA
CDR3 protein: CASSLYIPGDTGELFF
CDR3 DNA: TGCGCCAGCAGCTTGTACATCCCAGGCGACACCGGGGAGCTGTTTTTT

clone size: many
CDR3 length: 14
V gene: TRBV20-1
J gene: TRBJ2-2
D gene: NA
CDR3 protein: CSARGRGNTGELFF
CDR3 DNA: TGCAGTGCTAGAGGCCGGGGGAACACCGGGGAGCTGTTTTTT

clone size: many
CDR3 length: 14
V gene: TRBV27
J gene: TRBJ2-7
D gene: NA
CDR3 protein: CASSLTASSYEQYF
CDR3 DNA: TGTGCCAGCAGTTTGACAGCTAGCTCCTACGAGCAGTACTTC

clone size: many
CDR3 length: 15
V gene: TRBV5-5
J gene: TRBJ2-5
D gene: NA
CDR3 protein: CASSLLTIDQETQYF
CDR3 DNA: TGTGCCAGCAGCTTACTCACAATAGACCAAGAGACCCAGTACTTC

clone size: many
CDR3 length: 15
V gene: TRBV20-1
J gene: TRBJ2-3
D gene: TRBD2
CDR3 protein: CSAQSGGTHTDTQYF
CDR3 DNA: TGCAGTGCTCAGTCCGGGGGGACTCATACAGATACGCAGTATTTT

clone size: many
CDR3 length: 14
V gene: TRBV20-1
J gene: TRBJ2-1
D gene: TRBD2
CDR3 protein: CSASRGGPYNEQFF
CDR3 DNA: TGCAGTGCTAGTCGCGGGGGACCTTACAATGAGCAGTTCTTC

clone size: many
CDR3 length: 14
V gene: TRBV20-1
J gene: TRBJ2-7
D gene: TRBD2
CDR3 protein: CSAPGLADPYEQYF
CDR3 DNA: TGCAGTGCTCCGGGACTAGCGGATCCCTACGAGCAGTACTTC

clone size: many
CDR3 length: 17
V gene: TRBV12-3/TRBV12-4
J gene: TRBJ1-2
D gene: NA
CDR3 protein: CASSPLARGDVGYGYTF
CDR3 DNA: TGTGCCAGCAGTCCCCTGGCGCGGGGGGACGTTGGCTATGGCTACACCTTC

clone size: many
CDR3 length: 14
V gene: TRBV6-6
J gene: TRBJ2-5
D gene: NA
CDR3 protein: CASSYSPPGETQYF
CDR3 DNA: TGTGCCAGCAGTTACTCACCACCCGGCGAGACCCAGTACTTC

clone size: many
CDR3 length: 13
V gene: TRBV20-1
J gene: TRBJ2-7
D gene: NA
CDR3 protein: CSARVGATYEQYF
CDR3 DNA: TGCAGTGCTAGAGTGGGGGCAACCTACGAGCAGTACTTC

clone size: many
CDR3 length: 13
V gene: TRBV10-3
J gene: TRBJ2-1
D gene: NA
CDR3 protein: CAISEPGPNEQFF
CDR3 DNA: TGTGCCATCAGTGAGCCAGGGCCCAATGAGCAGTTCTTC

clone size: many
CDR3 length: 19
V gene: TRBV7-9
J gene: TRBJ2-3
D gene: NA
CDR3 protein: CASSLSGFRRPRETDTQYF
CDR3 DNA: TGTGCCAGCTCCCTTAGCGGATTTCGACGGCCGAGAGAGACAGATACGCAGTATTTT

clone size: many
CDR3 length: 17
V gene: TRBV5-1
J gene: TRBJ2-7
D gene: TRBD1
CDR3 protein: CASSLVPGTGGLNEQYF
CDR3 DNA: TGCGCCAGCAGCTTGGTTCCCGGGACAGGGGGCTTGAACGAGCAGTACTTC